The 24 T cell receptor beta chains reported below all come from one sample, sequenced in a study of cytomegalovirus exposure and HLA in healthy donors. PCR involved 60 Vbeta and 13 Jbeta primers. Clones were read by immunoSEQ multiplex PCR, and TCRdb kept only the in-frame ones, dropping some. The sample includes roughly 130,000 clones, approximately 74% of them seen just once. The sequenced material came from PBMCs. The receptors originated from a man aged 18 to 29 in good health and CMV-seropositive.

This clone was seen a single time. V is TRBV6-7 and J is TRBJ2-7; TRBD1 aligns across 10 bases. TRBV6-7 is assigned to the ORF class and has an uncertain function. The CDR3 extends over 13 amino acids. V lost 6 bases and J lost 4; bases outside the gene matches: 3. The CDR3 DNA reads TGTGCCAGCAGCCGGGACAGGGGTTACGAGCAGTACTTC. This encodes CASSRDRGYEQYF.

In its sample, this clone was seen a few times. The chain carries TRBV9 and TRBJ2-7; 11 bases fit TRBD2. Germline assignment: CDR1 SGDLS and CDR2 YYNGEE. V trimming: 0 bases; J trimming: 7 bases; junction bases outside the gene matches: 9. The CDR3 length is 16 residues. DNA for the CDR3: TGTGCCAGCAGCGTAGGAATAGCGGGAGGGATGGGGGAGCAGTACTTC. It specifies CASSVGIAGGMGEQYF.

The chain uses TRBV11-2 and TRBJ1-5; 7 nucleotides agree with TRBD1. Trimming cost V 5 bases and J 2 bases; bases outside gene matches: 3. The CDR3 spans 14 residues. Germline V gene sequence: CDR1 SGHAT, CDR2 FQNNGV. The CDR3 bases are TGTGCCAGCAGCCCCGGGACAGGCAATCAGCCCCAGCATTTT. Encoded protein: CASSPGTGNQPQHF.

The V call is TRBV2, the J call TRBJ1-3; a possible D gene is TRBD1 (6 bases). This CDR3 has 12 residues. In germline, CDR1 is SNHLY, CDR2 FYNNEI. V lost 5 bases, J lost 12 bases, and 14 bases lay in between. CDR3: CASSRDKGRIYF. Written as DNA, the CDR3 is TGTGCCAGCAGTCGGGACAAGGGGCGCATATATTTT.

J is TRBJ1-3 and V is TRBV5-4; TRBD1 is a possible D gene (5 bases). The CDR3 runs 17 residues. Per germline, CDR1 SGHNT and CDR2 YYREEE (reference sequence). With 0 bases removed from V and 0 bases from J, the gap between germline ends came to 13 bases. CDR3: CASSLAAGTGSGNTIYF. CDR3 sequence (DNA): TGTGCCAGCAGCTTGGCGGCGGGGACTGGCTCTGGAAACACCATATATTTT.

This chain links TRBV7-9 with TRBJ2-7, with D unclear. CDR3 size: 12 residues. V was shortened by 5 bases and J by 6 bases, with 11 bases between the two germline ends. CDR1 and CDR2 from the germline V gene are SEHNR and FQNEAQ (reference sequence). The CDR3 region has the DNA TGTGCCAGCAGCGTTCCCGGTGGCGAGCAGTACTTC. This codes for CASSVPGGEQYF.

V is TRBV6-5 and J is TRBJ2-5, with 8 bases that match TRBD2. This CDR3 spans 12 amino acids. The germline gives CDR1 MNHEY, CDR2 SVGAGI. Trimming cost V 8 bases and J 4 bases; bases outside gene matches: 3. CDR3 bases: TGTGCCAGCCGTCGGGGGGGAGAGACCCAGTACTTC. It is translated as CASRRGGETQYF.

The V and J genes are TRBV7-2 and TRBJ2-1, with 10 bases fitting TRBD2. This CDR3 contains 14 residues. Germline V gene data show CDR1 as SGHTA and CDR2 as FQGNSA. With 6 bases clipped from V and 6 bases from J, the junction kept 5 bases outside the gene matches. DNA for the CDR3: TGTGCCAGCAGAATAGGACTAGCGGCCAATGAGCAGTTCTTC. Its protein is CASRIGLAANEQFF.

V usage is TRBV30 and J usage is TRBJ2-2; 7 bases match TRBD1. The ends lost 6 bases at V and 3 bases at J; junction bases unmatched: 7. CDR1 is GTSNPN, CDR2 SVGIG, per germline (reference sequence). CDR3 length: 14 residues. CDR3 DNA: TGTGCCTGCAGCACCGGGACAGACACCGGGGAGCTGTTTTTT. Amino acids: CACSTGTDTGELFF.

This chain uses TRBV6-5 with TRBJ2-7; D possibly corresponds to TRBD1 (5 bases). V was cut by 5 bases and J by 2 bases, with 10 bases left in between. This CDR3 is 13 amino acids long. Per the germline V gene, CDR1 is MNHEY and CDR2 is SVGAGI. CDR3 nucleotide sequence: TGTGCCAGCAGTCCGACAGTTACCTACGAGCAGTACTTC. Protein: CASSPTVTYEQYF.

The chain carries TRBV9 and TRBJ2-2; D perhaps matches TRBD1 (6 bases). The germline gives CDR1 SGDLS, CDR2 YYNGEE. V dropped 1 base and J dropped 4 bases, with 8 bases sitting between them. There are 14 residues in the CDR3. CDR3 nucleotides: TGTGCCAGCAGCGTATGGGGGCGCACCGGGGAGCTGTTTTTT. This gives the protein CASSVWGRTGELFF.

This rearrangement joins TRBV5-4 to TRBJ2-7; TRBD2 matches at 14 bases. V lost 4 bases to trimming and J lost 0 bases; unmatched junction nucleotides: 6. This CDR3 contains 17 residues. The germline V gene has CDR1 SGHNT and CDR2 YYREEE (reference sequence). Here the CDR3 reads CASSAGLAGAASYEQYF. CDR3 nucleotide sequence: TGTGCCAGCAGCGCGGGACTAGCGGGGGCGGCCTCCTACGAGCAGTACTTC.

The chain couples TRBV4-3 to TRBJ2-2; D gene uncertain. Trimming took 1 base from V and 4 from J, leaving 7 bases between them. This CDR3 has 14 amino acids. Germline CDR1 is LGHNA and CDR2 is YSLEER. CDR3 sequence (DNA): TGCGCCAGCAGCCAAGTAATTAGCACCGGGGAGCTGTTTTTT. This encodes CASSQVISTGELFF.

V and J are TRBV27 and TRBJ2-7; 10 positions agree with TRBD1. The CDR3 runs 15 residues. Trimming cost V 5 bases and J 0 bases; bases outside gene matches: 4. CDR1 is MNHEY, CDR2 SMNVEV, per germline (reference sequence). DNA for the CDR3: TGTGCCAGCAGTCGGACAGGGGGTCCCTCCTACGAGCAGTACTTC. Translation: CASSRTGGPSYEQYF.

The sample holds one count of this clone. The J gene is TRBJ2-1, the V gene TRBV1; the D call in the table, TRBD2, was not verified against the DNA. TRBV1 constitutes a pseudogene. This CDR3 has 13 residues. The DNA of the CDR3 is TGCACCCCCGGGGAGGGGGAGGTCAATGAGCAGTTCTTC. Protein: CTPGEGEVNEQFF.

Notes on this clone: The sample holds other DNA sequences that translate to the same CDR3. The CDR3 sequence: CASSLASGKGTYEQYF. The CDR3 nucleotides are TGCGCCAGCAGCTTGGCTTCGGGAAAGGGTACCTACGAGCAGTACTTC. The chain uses TRBV5-1 and TRBJ2-7; possibly TRBD2 for D (5 bases). The germline V gene encodes CDR1 SGHRS and CDR2 YFSETQ. Trimming took off 0 bases at V and 2 bases at J, with 15 bases between the two ends. The CDR3 spans 16 residues.

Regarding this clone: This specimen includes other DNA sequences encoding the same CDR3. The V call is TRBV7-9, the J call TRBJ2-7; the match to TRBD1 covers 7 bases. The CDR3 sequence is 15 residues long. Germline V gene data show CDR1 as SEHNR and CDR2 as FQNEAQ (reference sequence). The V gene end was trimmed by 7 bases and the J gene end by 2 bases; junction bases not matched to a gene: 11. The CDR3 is CASTSGRTGTYEQYF. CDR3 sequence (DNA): TGTGCCAGCACTTCCGGTCGGACAGGAACCTACGAGCAGTACTTC. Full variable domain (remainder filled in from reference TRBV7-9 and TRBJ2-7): DTGVSQNPRHKITKRGQNVTFRCDPISEHNRLYWYRQTLGQGPEFLTYFQNEAQLEKSRLLSDRFSAERPKGSFSTLEIQRTEQGDSAMYLCASTSGRTGTYEQYFGPGTRLTVT.

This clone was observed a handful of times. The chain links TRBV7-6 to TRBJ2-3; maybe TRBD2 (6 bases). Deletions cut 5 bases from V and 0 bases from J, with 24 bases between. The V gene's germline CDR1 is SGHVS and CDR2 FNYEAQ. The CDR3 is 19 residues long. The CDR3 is CASSLLSPGSRASTDTQYF. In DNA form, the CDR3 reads TGTGCCAGCAGCCTACTCTCACCCGGGAGTAGAGCTAGCACAGATACGCAGTATTTT.

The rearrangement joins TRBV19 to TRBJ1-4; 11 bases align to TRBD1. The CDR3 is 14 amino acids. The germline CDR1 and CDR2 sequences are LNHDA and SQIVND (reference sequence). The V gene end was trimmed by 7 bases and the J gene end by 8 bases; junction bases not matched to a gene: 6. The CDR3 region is CASTRDRGTEKLFF. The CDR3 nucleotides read TGTGCCAGTACCCGGGACAGGGGGACGGAAAAACTGTTTTTT.

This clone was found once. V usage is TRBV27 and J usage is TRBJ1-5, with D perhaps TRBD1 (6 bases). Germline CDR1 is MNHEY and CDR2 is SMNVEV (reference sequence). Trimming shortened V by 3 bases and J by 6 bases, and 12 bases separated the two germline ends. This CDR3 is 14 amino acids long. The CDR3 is CASSFWEGGQPQHF. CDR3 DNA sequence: TGTGCCAGCAGTTTTTGGGAGGGGGGTCAGCCCCAGCATTTT.

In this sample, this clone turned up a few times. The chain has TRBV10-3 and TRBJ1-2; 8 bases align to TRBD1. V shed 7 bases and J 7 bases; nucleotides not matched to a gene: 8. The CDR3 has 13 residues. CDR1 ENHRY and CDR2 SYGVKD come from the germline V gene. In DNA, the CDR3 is TGTGCCATCACAAGGACAGGGAACGGTGGCTACACCTTC. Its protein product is CAITRTGNGGYTF.

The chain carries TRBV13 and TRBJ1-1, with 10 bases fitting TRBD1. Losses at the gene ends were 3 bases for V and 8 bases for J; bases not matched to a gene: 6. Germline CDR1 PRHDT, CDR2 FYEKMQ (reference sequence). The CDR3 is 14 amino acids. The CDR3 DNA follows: TGTGCCAGCAGCTTTGGGAGGACAGGGGGAGAAGCTTTCTTT. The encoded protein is CASSFGRTGGEAFF.

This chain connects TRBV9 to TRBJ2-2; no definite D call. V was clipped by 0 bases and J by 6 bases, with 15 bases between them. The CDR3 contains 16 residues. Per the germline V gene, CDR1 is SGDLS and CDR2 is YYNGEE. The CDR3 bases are TGTGCCAGCAGCGTAGAGGCAGGTTTGAAGTCCGGGGAGCTGTTTTTT. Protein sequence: CASSVEAGLKSGELFF.

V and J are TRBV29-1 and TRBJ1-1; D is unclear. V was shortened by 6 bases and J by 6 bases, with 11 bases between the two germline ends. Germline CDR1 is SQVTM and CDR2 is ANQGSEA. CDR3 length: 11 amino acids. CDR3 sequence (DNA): TGCAGCGTATATGAAGCTGCTGAAGCTTTCTTT. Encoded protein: CSVYEAAEAFF.